This TCR beta chain emerged from a study of T cell repertoires in cytomegalovirus infection (dated by TCRdb to about 2019). Regarding the research as a whole: Donor HLA type was relevant to the analysis, as public TCR beta signatures indicated carriage of CMV infection together with the matching HLA type. Here is what the overall study found, with its caveats: In both this cohort and an independent 352-donor cohort, the cumulative frequency of public TCR beta family members distinguished carriers of CMV infection plus the relevant HLA type. The ex vivo response was dominated by HLA-C-restricted CMV-specific TCR beta clonotypes, and the single most frequent clonotype in two of eight donors was supplied by these HLA-C-restricted clonotypes.

TCRdb names Illumina HiSeq 1500 as the instrument used. TCRdb ran its own pipeline on the public reads, namely fastp trimming at Q25 and MiXCR clone calling, and kept in-frame beta chains. Every distinct CDR3 protein forms one entry, paired with its most common genes and DNA. Counted in this sample were about 490,000 distinct CDR3 sequences; about 17% of them appeared once. The ten top clones hold roughly a quarter of the sample. A note on this clonotype: No cognate antigen has been identified for it. It has no much larger one-base neighbor in the sample; base qualities were not kept.

V is pared back by 0 bases and J by 0 bases, with 11 bases lying between the germline termini. The cysteine opens and the phenylalanine closes a CDR3 of 16 amino acids. Of all the DNA, just the CDR3 is kept, 48 bases in frame from base 1. CDR1 and CDR2 were assigned from the germline V gene as SGHDN and FVKESK. The specimen was CD8+ T cells from PBMCs. The receptor comes from a human donor in good health (CMV status not recorded). Some clones in this sample may be carry-over from other donors' samples. The chain links TRBV14 with TRBJ1-2; there is no confident call for the D gene. The CDR3 region has the sequence CASSQDPVGPNYGYTF. The nucleotide sequence is given as TGTGCCAGCAGCCAAGATCCGGTCGGCCCTAACTATGGCTACACCTTC.